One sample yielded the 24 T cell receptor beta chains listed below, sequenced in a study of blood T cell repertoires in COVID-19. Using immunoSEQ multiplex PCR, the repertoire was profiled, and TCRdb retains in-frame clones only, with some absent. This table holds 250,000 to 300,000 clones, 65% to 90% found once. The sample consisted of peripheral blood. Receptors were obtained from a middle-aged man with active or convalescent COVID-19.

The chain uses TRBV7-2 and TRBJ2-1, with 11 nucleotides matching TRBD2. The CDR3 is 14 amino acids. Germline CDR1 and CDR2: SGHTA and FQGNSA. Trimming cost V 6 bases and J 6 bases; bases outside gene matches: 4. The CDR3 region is CASRTSGTSNEQFF. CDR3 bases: TGTGCCAGCAGGACTAGCGGGACTAGCAATGAGCAGTTCTTC.

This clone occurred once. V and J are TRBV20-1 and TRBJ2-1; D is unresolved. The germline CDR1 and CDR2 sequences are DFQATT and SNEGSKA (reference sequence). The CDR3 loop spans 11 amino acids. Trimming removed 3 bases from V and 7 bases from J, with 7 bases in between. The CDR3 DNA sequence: TGCAGTGCTAGTTCCAGGAATGAGCAGTTCTTC. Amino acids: CSASSRNEQFF.

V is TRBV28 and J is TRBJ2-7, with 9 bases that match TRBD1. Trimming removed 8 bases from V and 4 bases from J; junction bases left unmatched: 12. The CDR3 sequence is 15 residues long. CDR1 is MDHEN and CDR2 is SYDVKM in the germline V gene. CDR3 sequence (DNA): TGTGCCAGCCGTCCGCCGGGACAGGGATTGTACGAGCAGTACTTC. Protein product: CASRPPGQGLYEQYF.

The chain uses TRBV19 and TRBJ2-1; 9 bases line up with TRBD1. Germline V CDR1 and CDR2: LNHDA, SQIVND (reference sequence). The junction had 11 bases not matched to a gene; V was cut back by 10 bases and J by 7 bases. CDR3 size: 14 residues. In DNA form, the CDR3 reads TGTGCCACGTCGACGGGACAGGGATTTAATGAGCAGTTCTTC. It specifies CATSTGQGFNEQFF.

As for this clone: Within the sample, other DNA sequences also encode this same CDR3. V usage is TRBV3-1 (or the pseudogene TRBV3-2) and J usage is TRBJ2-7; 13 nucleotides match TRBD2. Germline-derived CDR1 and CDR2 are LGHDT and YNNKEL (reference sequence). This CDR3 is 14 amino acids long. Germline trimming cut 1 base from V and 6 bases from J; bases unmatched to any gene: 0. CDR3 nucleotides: TGTGCCAGCAGCCAAGGACTAGCGGGAGGCGAGCAGTACTTC. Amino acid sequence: CASSQGLAGGEQYF.

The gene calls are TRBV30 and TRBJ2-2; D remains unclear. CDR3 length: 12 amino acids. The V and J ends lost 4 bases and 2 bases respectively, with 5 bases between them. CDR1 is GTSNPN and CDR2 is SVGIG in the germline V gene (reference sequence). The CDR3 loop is CAWILNTGELFF. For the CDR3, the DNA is TGTGCCTGGATCTTAAACACCGGGGAGCTGTTTTTT.

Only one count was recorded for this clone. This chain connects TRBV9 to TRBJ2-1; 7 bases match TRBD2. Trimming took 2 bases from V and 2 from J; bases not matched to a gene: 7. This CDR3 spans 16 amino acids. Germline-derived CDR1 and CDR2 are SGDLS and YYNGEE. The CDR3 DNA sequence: TGTGCCAGCAGCGTTGGAGGGAGGGCCCCCTACAATGAGCAGTTCTTC. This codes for CASSVGGRAPYNEQFF.

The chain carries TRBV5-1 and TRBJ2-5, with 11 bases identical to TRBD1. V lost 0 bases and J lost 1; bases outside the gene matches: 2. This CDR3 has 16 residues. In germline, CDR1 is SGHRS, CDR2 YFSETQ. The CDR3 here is CASSLAGQGAQETQYF. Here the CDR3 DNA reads TGCGCCAGCAGCTTGGCAGGACAGGGGGCCCAAGAGACCCAGTACTTC.

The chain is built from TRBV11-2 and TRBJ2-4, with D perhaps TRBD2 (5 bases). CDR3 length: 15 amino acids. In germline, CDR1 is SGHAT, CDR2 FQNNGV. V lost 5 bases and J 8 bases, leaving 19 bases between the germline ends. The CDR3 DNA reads TGTGCCAGCAGCAGAAGACCCGAGGGTGCGGACATTCAGTACTTC. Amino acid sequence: CASSRRPEGADIQYF.

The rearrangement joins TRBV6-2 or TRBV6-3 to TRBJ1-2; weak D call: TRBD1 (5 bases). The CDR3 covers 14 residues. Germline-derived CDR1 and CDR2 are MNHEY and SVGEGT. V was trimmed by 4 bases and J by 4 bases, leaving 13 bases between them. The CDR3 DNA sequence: TGTGCCAGCAGTTCACGACAGACCCTCTATGGCTACACCTTC. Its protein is CASSSRQTLYGYTF.

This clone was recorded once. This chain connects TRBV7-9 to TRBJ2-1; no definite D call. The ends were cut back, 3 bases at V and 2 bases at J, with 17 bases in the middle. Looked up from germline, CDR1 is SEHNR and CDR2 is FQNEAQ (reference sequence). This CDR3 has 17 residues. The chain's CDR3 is CASSFPPTGKAYNEQFF. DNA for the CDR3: TGTGCCAGCAGCTTCCCCCCGACGGGTAAGGCCTACAATGAGCAGTTCTTC.

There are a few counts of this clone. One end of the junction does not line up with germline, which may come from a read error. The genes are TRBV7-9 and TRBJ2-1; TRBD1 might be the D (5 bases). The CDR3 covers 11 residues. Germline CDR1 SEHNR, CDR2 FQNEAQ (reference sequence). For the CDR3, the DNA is TGTGCCAGCAGCTCCGAAGTCCTCAGGGTCTTC. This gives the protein CASSSEVLRVF.

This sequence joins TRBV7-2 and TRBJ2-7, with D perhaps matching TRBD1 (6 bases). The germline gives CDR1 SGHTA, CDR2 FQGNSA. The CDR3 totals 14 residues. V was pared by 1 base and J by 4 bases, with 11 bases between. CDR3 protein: CASSLVGRGYEQYF. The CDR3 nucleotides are TGTGCCAGCAGCTTAGTTGGCAGGGGTTACGAGCAGTACTTC. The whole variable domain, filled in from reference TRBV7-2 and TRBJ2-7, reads GAGVSQSPSNKVTEKGKDVELRCDPISGHTALYWYRQSLGQGLEFLIYFQGNSAPDKSGLPSDRFSAERTGGSVSTLTIQRTQQEDSAVYLCASSLVGRGYEQYFGPGTRLTVT.

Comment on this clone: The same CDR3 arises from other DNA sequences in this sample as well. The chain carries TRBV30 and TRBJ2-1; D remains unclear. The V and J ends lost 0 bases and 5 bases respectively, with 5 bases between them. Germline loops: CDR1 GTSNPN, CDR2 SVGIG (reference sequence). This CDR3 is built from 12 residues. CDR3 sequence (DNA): TGTGCCTGGAGTGTACAGAACAATGAGCAGTTCTTC. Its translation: CAWSVQNNEQFF.

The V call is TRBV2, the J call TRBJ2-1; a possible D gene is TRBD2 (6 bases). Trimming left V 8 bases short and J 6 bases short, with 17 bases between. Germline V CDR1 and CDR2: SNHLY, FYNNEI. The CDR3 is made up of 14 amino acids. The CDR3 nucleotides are TGTGCCAGCCGAAGACGGGAGTCGGGCAATGAGCAGTTCTTC. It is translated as CASRRRESGNEQFF.

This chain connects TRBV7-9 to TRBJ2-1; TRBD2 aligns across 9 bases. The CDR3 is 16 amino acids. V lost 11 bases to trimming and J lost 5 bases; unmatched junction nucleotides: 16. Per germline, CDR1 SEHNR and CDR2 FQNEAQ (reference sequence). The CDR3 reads CASRRSGSGLDNEQFF. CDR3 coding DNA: TGTGCCTCACGTCGTAGCGGGAGTGGGCTTGACAATGAGCAGTTCTTC.

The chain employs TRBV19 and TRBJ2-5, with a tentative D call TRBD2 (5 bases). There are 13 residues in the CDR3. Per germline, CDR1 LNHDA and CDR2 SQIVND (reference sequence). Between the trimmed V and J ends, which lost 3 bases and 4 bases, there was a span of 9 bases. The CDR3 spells CASSMGVGETQYF. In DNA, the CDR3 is TGTGCCAGTAGTATGGGAGTCGGAGAGACCCAGTACTTC.

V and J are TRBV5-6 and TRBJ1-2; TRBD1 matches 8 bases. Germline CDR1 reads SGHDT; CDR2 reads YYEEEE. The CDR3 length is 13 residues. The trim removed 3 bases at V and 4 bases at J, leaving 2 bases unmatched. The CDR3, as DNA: TGTGCCAGCAGCTCAGACAGGGGCTATGGCTACACCTTC. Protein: CASSSDRGYGYTF.

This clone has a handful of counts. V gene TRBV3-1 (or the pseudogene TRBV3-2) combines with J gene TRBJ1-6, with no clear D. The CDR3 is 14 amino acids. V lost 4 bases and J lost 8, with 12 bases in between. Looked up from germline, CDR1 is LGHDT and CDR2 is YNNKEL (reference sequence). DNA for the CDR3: TGTGCCAGCAGCCCCAGTAGGAGGGATTCACCCCTCCACTTT. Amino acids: CASSPSRRDSPLHF.

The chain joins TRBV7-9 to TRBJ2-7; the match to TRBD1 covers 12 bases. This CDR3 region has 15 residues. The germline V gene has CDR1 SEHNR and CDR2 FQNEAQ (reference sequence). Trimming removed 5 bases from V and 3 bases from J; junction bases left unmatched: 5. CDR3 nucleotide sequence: TGTGCCAGCAGCACGGGGACAGGGGGCTTCTACGAGCAGTACTTC. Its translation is CASSTGTGGFYEQYF. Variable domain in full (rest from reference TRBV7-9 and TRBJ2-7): DTGVSQNPRHKITKRGQNVTFRCDPISEHNRLYWYRQTLGQGPEFLTYFQNEAQLEKSRLLSDRFSAERPKGSFSTLEIQRTEQGDSAMYLCASSTGTGGFYEQYFGPGTRLTVT.

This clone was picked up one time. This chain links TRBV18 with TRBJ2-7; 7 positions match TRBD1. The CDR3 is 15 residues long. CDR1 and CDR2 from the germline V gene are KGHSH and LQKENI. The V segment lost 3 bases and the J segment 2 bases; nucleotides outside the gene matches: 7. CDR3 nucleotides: TGTGCCAGCTCACCGGGAAAACAGGGGACCTACGAGCAGTACTTC. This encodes CASSPGKQGTYEQYF. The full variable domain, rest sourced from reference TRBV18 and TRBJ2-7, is NAGVMQNPRHLVRRRGQEARLRCSPMKGHSHVYWYRQLPEEGLKFMVYLQKENIIDESGMPKERFSAEFPKEGPSILRIQQVVRGDSAAYFCASSPGKQGTYEQYFGPGTRLTVT.

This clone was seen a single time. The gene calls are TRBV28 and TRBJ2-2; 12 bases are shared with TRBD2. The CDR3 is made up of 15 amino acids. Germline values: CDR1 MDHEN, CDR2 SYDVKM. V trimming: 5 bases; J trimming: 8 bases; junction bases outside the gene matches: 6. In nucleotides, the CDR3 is TGTGCCAGCAGTGGACTAGCGGGACCCTGGGGGGAGCTGTTTTTT. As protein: CASSGLAGPWGELFF.

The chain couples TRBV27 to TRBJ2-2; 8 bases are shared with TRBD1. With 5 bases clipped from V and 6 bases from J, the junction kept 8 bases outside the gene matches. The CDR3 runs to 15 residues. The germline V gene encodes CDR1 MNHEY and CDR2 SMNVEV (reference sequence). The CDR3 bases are TGTGCCAGCAGTCTGTGGGGACAGGTGGCCGGGGAGCTGTTTTTT. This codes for CASSLWGQVAGELFF.

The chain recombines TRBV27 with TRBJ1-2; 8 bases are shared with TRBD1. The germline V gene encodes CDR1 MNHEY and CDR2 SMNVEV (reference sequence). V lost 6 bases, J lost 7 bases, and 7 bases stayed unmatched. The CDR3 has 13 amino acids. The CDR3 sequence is CASRRTGFGGYTF. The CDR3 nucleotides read TGTGCCAGCAGACGGACAGGGTTTGGTGGCTACACCTTC.